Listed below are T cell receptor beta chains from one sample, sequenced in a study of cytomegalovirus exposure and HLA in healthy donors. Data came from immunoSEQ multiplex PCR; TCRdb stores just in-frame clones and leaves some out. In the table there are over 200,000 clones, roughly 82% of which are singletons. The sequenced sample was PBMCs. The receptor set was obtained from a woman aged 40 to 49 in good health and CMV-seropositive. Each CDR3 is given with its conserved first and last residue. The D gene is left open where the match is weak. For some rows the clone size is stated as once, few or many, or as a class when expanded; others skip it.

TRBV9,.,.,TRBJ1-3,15,TGTGCCAGCAGCGTAGGGACAGACTCTGGAAACACCATATATTTT,CASSVGTDSGNTIYF
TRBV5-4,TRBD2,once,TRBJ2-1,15,TGTGCCAGCAGCTTGAATAGCGGGAGTAGTAATGAGCAGTTCTTC,CASSLNSGSSNEQFF
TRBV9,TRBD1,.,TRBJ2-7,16,TGTGCCAGCAGCGCAAGCCCGGGACAGGGGTCCTACGAGCAGTACTTC,CASSASPGQGSYEQYF
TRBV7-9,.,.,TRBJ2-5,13,TGTGCCAGCAGCTTACAGGGTCAAGAGACCCAGTACTTC,CASSLQGQETQYF
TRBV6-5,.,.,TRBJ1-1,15,TGTGCCAGCAGTTACTCAGGGGTCGCGAACACTGAAGCTTTCTTT,CASSYSGVANTEAFF
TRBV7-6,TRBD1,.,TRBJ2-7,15,TGTGCCAGCAGCTCCCTCCGGGACAGGACCTACGAGCAGTACTTC,CASSSLRDRTYEQYF
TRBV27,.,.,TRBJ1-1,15,TGTGCCAGCAGTCCCGGCGTCGGGGTTTACACTGAAGCTTTCTTT,CASSPGVGVYTEAFF
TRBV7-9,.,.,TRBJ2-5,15,TGTGCCAGCAGCTTCCCTAGGGGCGGACAAGAGACCCAGTACTTC,CASSFPRGGQETQYF
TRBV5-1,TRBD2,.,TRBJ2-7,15,TGCGCCAGCAGCTTGGTGGCGGGGGGATACTACGAGCAGTACTTC,CASSLVAGGYYEQYF
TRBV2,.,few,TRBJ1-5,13,TGTGCCAGCACGGCGGAGAGCAATCAGCCCCAGCATTTT,CASTAESNQPQHF
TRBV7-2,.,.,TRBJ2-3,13,TGTGCCAGCAGCTTACAAAGCACAGATACGCAGTATTTT,CASSLQSTDTQYF
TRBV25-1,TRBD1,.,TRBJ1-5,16,TGTGCCAGCAGTGCCTCGGGACAGGGGAGCAATCAGCCCCAGCATTTT,CASSASGQGSNQPQHF
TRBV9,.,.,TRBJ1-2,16,TGTGCCAGCAGCGTCGGTCCTACGATAAGCGCCTATGGCTACACCTTC,CASSVGPTISAYGYTF
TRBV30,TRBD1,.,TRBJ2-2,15,TGTGCCTGGAGTCGAGGACAGGGCAGGACCGGGGAGCTGTTTTTT,CAWSRGQGRTGELFF
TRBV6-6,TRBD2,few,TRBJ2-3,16,TGTGCCAGCAGTACCCGGACTAGCGGGATGGCAGATACGCAGTATTTT,CASSTRTSGMADTQYF
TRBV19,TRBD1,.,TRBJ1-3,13,TGTGCCAGTAGCAGGGGGAAAGGAAACACCATATATTTT,CASSRGKGNTIYF
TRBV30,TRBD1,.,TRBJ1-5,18,TGTGCCTGGAGTGTACCCCGACAGGGGTGGTTTGGCTATCAGCCCCAGCATTTT,CAWSVPRQGWFGYQPQHF
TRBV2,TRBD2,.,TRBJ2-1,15,TGTGCCAGCAGTATTAGCGGGGGGTTCACCAATGAGCAGTTCTTC,CASSISGGFTNEQFF
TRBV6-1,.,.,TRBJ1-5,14,TGTGCCAGCAGTGAAGTTTATAGCAATCAGCCCCAGCATTTT,CASSEVYSNQPQHF
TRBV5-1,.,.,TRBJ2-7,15,TGCGCCAGCAGCCCCTCCGGCGTGGTGGAGTACGAGCAGTACTTC,CASSPSGVVEYEQYF
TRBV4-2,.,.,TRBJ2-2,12,TGTGCCAGCAGCTTATATACCGGGGAGCTGTTTTTT,CASSLYTGELFF
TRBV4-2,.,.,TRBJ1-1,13,TGTGCCAGCAGCCAACGCGGGGGACCTGAAGCTTTCTTT,CASSQRGGPEAFF
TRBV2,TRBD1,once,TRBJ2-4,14,TGTGCCAGCAGTACAGGGGGCGGGACAGACATTCAGTACTTC,CASSTGGGTDIQYF